The T cell receptor (beta chain) under discussion was sequenced for a study of blood T cells in healthy people across ages. Using a J-beta primer mix together with a sample-barcoded 5' primer, a second PCR was run for roughly 6 to 12 cycles. TCRdb ran MiXCR on the 5' RACE reads and lists one entry per CDR3 protein. This sample has some 900,000 distinct CDR3 sequences, with 29% found just once. This clonotype was detected ten times or more. The sample consisted of blood. The receptor's source is a woman aged 80 or over in good health.

CDR3 bases: TGCGCCAGCAGCCAAGATCCAGGGGGGGAAAATGAAAAACTGTTTTTT. Residues: CASSQDPGGENEKLFF. The chain carries TRBV4-3 and TRBJ1-4, with 7 positions matching TRBD1. V shed 0 bases, J shed 5 bases, and the junction held 6 bases outside the gene matches. Germline V gene data show CDR1 as LGHNA and CDR2 as YSLEER. The CDR3 contains 16 residues.